The 7 T cell receptor beta chains reported below all come from one sample, sequenced in a study of blood T cell repertoires in COVID-19. Produced via immunoSEQ multiplex PCR; TCRdb's table is partial and in-frame only. This table has some 380,000 clones, nearly 90% appearing once. The sample was PBMCs or T cells enriched from blood (not recorded which). These receptors came from a woman aged 40 to 50 with acute COVID-19.

This clone was counted once. The chain recombines TRBV3-1 (or the pseudogene TRBV3-2) with TRBJ1-2; possible D gene TRBD1, 5 bases. Looked up from germline, CDR1 is LGHDT and CDR2 is YNNKEL (reference sequence). The CDR3 spans 15 residues. V lost 0 bases and J 4 bases, leaving 12 bases between the germline ends. DNA for the CDR3: TGTGCCAGCAGCCAAGAAGTGCGGGGGGGCTATGGCTACACCTTC. It is translated as CASSQEVRGGYGYTF.

The rearrangement links TRBV9 to TRBJ1-4, with a possible D match to TRBD1 (5 bases). Between the trimmed V and J ends, which lost 0 bases and 3 bases, there was a span of 9 bases. Germline-derived CDR1 and CDR2 are SGDLS and YYNGEE. The length of the CDR3 is 15 residues. The CDR3 nucleotides are TGTGCCAGCAGCGTAGGCAGGGCTCCTAATGAAAAACTGTTTTTT. Amino acid sequence: CASSVGRAPNEKLFF.

V and J are TRBV4-1 and TRBJ1-2; no firm D call. V lost 1 base and J lost 0, with 12 bases in between. The germline CDR1 and CDR2 sequences are MGHRA and YSYEKL. The CDR3 spans 16 residues. The CDR3 DNA is TGCGCCAGCAGCCAAGTGGAGTTTCACGCTAACTATGGCTACACCTTC. Encoded protein: CASSQVEFHANYGYTF.

This rearrangement joins TRBV15 to TRBJ2-4, with unresolved D. The CDR3 has 13 amino acids. The germline V gene has CDR1 LNHNV and CDR2 YYDKDF (reference sequence). The germline V and J ends were trimmed by 0 bases and 8 bases, with 8 bases remaining between them. CDR3: CATSRDPRDIQYF. The CDR3 DNA reads as TGTGCCACCAGCAGAGATCCCCGGGACATTCAGTACTTC.

The chain is built from TRBV4-2 and TRBJ2-4; tentatively, D is TRBD2 (5 bases). Trimming removed 0 bases from V and 2 bases from J, with 14 bases in between. Germline-derived CDR1 and CDR2 are LGHNA and YNFKEQ. There are 17 residues in the CDR3. The CDR3 nucleotides read TGTGCCAGCAGCCAAGACGGACTCGACGGGACCAAAAACATTCAGTACTTC. Its translation: CASSQDGLDGTKNIQYF.

The V gene is TRBV2, the J gene TRBJ1-6; 7 nucleotides align to TRBD1. The CDR3 has 17 residues. Germline assignment: CDR1 SNHLY and CDR2 FYNNEI. Trimming at V came to 5 bases and at J to 3 bases, leaving 10 bases not matched to a gene. The CDR3 here is CASSSRRGTDYNSPLHF. The CDR3 region has the DNA TGTGCCAGCAGTTCCCGAAGAGGGACAGACTATAATTCACCCCTCCACTTT.

The count of this clone is one. This chain joins TRBV5-1 and TRBJ1-1; D not certain. Germline-derived CDR1 and CDR2 are SGHRS and YFSETQ. V was shortened by 3 bases and J by 10 bases, with 19 bases between the two germline ends. CDR3 size: 14 residues. The CDR3 DNA follows: TGCGCCAGCAGCTCCCGGGAAACGCCCGCCGCAGCTTTCTTT. Protein product: CASSSRETPAAAFF.